A selection of T cell receptor beta chains follows, all from one sample in a study of T-cell memory formation after mild COVID-19. TCRdb re-called the 5' RACE reads through MiXCR, storing one row per CDR3 protein. This sample carries about 400,000 distinct CDR3 sequences, under 20% of them seen once, and the ten largest clones take about 22%. The sequenced sample was PBMCs or a T cell subset sorted from them (not recorded which). The receptors come from a man between 18 and 35 years old who had mild COVID-19 (a few samples of this study predate the infection). Cell type and time point are not known. CDR3s include the opening cysteine and the closing phenylalanine or tryptophan. The order of the fields is V gene, D gene, J gene, clone size, CDR3 DNA, CDR3 protein. The D gene is left open where the match is weak. Where a row states a size, it is once, few, many or the class of an expanded clone; other rows omit it.

>TRBV7-9|NA|TRBJ1-4|NA
TGTGCCAGCAGCTCTAGGGTGGGATTAAATGAAAAACTGTTTTTT
CASSSRVGLNEKLFF
>TRBV5-1|TRBD1|TRBJ2-3|NA
TGCGCCAGCAGCAAGGACAGGCCAGAGGGGGATACGCAGTATTTT
CASSKDRPEGDTQYF
>TRBV20-1|NA|TRBJ1-1|few
TGCAGTGCTCCCATCCCAGGGAGGGGCACTGAAGCTTTCTTT
CSAPIPGRGTEAFF
>TRBV18|NA|TRBJ1-2|few
TGTGCCAGCTCCCCGTTGGGAAGAAACTATGGCTACACCTTC
CASSPLGRNYGYTF
>TRBV7-9|TRBD1|TRBJ1-2|few
TGTGCCAGCAGCCAAGGGACAGATGGCTACACCTTC
CASSQGTDGYTF
>TRBV6-1|TRBD2|TRBJ2-7|many
TGTGCCAGCAGCCGTAGCGGGGGGGCGGCCTACGAGCAGTACTTC
CASSRSGGAAYEQYF
>TRBV12-5|NA|TRBJ2-1|NA
TGTGCTAGTGGTTGGACTGTAACCGAGGGGCAGTTCTTC
CASGWTVTEGQFF
>TRBV28|TRBD1|TRBJ1-4|NA
TGTGCCAGCAACGTAGAGGGACAGTGGCCGTTTTTT
CASNVEGQWPFF
>TRBV4-3|NA|TRBJ2-1|NA
TGCGCCAGCAGCCGAGGAGGGGGGGCGATGAAAAATGAGCAGTTCTTC
CASSRGGGAMKNEQFF
>TRBV4-1|NA|TRBJ2-5|many
TGCGCCAGCAGCCAAGGCTCCAGGGCGTTTAGTGAGACCCAGTACTTC
CASSQGSRAFSETQYF
>TRBV5-4|TRBD1|TRBJ1-1|NA
TGTGCCAGCAGATTAAGGACAGGCGGGACCTTGAACACTGAAGCTTTCTTT
CASRLRTGGTLNTEAFF
>TRBV7-2|TRBD1|TRBJ1-1|few
TGTGCCAGCAGTTTCGAGGGGGCTTACACTGAAGCTTTCTTT
CASSFEGAYTEAFF
>TRBV29-1|NA|TRBJ1-2|NA
TGCAGCGTTAGGTCTTTGGGCTATGGCTACACCTTC
CSVRSLGYGYTF
>TRBV14|TRBD1|TRBJ2-7|few
TGTGCCAGCAGCCAATTGGGGCAGGGGGCAGGCGAGCAGTACTTC
CASSQLGQGAGEQYF
>TRBV6-5|NA|TRBJ1-4|few
TGTGCCAGCAGTTACTCGAACAGGTTCGGTGAAAAACTGTTTTTT
CASSYSNRFGEKLFF